This paragraph covers one TCR beta chain sequence. Other nucleotide sequences in the sample specify the same CDR3. The source of the sample is a study of Ad26.COV2.S vaccination and SARS-CoV-2 variants. Study-level background: Intramuscular Ad26.COV2.S at 5x10^10 or 1x10^11 viral particles.

Produced via immunoSEQ multiplex PCR; TCRdb's table is partial and in-frame only. The sample holds about 430,000 clones, around 90% seen once. The treatment was: roughly 19 received Ad26.COV2.S at low or high dose, single or two shots; about 5 received placebo; per-sample allocation not given. Sampling was done on day 63 after the first vaccine or placebo injection. This sequence was found in a person between 18 and 65 years old who received the Ad26.COV2.S COVID-19 vaccine or a placebo. This specimen was peripheral blood, taken in a trial of Ad26.COV2.S vaccine versus placebo.

The CDR3 here is CASSQGTGSYEQYF. In DNA form, the CDR3 reads TGTGCCAGCAGCCAGGGGACAGGCTCCTACGAGCAGTACTTC. The J gene is TRBJ2-7, the V gene TRBV14, with TRBD1 identical over 8 bases. Germline V gives CDR1 SGHDN, CDR2 FVKESK. CDR3 size: 14 residues. J gave up 0 bases and V 3 bases, and 1 base lay outside the gene matches.